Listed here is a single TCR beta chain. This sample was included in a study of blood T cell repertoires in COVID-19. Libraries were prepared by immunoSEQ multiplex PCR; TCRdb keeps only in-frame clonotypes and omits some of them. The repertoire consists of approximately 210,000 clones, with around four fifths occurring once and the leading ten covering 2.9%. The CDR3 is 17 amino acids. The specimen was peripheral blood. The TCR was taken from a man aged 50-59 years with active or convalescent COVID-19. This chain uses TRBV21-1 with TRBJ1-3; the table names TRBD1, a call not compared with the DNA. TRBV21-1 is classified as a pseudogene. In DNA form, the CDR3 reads TGTGCCAGCAGCAAAGGGTCAGGGCCTAGGTCTGGAAACACCATATATTTT. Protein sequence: CASSKGSGPRSGNTIYF.